The present TCR beta chain was sequenced within a study of OX40 agonist ivuxolimab in advanced cancers. The repertoire was sequenced with immunoSEQ multiplex PCR; TCRdb's copy has only in-frame clones and lacks some. The sample consists of under 50,000 clones, about 80% of them appearing once. V dropped 0 bases and J dropped 4; count of bases not matched to a gene: 9. Germline-derived CDR1 and CDR2 are SGDLS and YYNGEE. The CDR3 extends over 17 amino acids. The sequence came from an adult with an advanced solid tumor such as melanoma, head and neck, liver or kidney cancer. The sample was CD4+ or CD8+ T cells sorted from blood, taken in a trial of the OX40 agonist ivuxolimab. The chain recombines TRBV9 with TRBJ2-1; 8 bases are a match to TRBD2. DNA for the CDR3: TGTGCCAGCAGCGTAGGGTCCGTCGCGGGGGGATACAATGAGCAGTTCTTC. It is translated as CASSVGSVAGGYNEQFF.